This TCR beta chain was recovered during a study of CD8+CD57+ T cells in acquired aplastic anemia. Study-level background: Sorted CD4+ and CD8+ cells yielded about 2.9 ug of DNA on average. Whole-study findings and limits: CD8+ Simpson's diversity did not differ significantly between patients and controls.

It was genomic DNA that served as the template for profiling TCR beta VDJ and CDR3. TCRdb processed the reads anew with MiXCR; each CDR3 protein has one entry. The data hold around 200,000 distinct CDR3 sequences, with approximately 51% observed a single time. A remark on this clonotype: Its antigen is undetermined.

In patients chosen for sequencing, flow cytometry had shown CD8+CD57+ cell expansion. From germline, CDR1 is SGHRS and CDR2 YFSETQ. The V and J ends lost 4 bases and 0 bases respectively, with 16 bases between them. The CDR3 has 16 residues. V and J are TRBV5-1 and TRBJ1-1; D is ambiguous. The TCR originated in a human donor with aplastic anemia. Sequences were obtained from sorted CD4+, CD8+, or CD8+CD57+ T cells (not recorded which) from PBMCs. The CDR3 nucleotides read TGCGCCAGCAGCCAGTACGGACCGTCTTTGAACACTGAAGCTTTCTTT. Translated, it gives CASSQYGPSLNTEAFF.